The T cell receptor (beta chain) under discussion was sequenced for a study of T cells in pancreatic ductal adenocarcinoma. Libraries were prepared by immunoSEQ multiplex PCR; TCRdb keeps only in-frame clonotypes and omits some of them. In the table there are about 100,000 clones, roughly 96% of which are singletons. Looked up from germline, CDR1 is MDHEN and CDR2 is SYDVKM. V lost 7 bases to trimming and J lost 4 bases; unmatched junction nucleotides: 7. The CDR3 sequence is 15 residues long. Worth noting for this clone: As yet, its antigen is unknown.

The selected patients with pancreatic ductal adenocarcinoma had surgery but no neoadjuvant therapy. Study-level points and caveats: Unique clonotypes were roughly 7.2-fold more numerous in blood than in tumor. Enrichment of CD45RO+ effector over naive T cells in tumors may bias clonality. Results skew toward the minority of patients with early-stage disease.

The receptor's source is a human donor with pancreatic ductal adenocarcinoma. Specimen: PBMCs. This sequence joins TRBV28 and TRBJ2-2; 9 nucleotides align to TRBD1. In DNA form, the CDR3 reads TGTGCCAGCATAACGGGACAGGGTACCACCGGGGAGCTGTTTTTT. Translating gives CASITGQGTTGELFF.